Listed here are 26 T cell receptor beta chains from one sample, sequenced in a study of blood T cell repertoires in COVID-19. Profiled with immunoSEQ multiplex PCR; TCRdb holds only in-frame clones, not every one. The sample lists 120,000 or so clones, 80% to 90% occurring once. Sequencing used peripheral blood. These receptors were obtained from a man older than 75 with active or convalescent COVID-19.

The V gene is TRBV5-1, the J gene TRBJ1-2; 9 nucleotides line up with TRBD1. From germline, CDR1 is SGHRS and CDR2 YFSETQ. V shed 4 bases, J shed 2 bases, and the junction held 6 bases outside the gene matches. The CDR3 contains 15 residues. The CDR3: CASSLSGTGNYGYTF. The CDR3, as DNA: TGCGCCAGCAGCCTTTCCGGGACAGGGAACTATGGCTACACCTTC.

This chain links TRBV7-8 with TRBJ2-2, with 7 nucleotides matching TRBD1. The germline V gene encodes CDR1 SGHVS and CDR2 FQNEAQ. Trimming cost V 5 bases and J 5 bases; bases outside gene matches: 5. The CDR3 contains 14 residues. The CDR3 DNA reads TGTGCCAGCAGCCGGACAGGAGGTACCGGGGAGCTGTTTTTT. This encodes CASSRTGGTGELFF.

This CDR3 reads CASSYPTGSSSGLYEQYF. The CDR3 DNA follows: TGTGCCAGCAGTTACCCCACAGGGAGCTCATCGGGTTTATACGAGCAGTACTTC. The V gene is TRBV6-2 or TRBV6-3, the J gene TRBJ2-7; TRBD1 is a possible D gene (6 bases). Germline-derived CDR1 and CDR2 are MNHEY and SVGEGT. Trimming took off 2 bases at V and 4 bases at J, with 24 bases between the two ends. The CDR3 totals 18 residues.

CDR3 sequence reads: CASSPRWRGFYEQYF. CDR3 in DNA: TGTGCCAGCAGCCCCCGGTGGCGGGGGTTCTACGAGCAGTACTTC. The V gene is TRBV7-9, the J gene TRBJ2-7, with TRBD2 matching over 7 bases. The germline V gene has CDR1 SEHNR and CDR2 FQNEAQ (reference sequence). The CDR3 loop spans 15 amino acids. The ends lost 5 bases at V and 3 bases at J; junction bases unmatched: 10.

V and J are TRBV19 and TRBJ2-1, with D tentatively TRBD2 (5 bases). The V gene's germline CDR1 is LNHDA and CDR2 SQIVND (reference sequence). V lost 8 bases and J 2 bases, leaving 13 bases between the germline ends. This CDR3 region has 14 residues. The CDR3 nucleotides are TGTGCCAGTCAAAGTGGGCGGGCCTACAATGAGCAGTTCTTC. It encodes CASQSGRAYNEQFF.

The chain recombines TRBV13 with TRBJ1-3; perhaps TRBD1 as D (5 bases). The germline gives CDR1 PRHDT, CDR2 FYEKMQ (reference sequence). The germline V and J ends were trimmed by 5 bases and 0 bases, with 14 bases remaining between them. The CDR3 spans 16 residues. The CDR3: CASSGQTDRSGNTIYF. In DNA, the CDR3 is TGTGCCAGCAGCGGGCAGACAGACCGCTCTGGAAACACCATATATTTT.

The rearrangement uses TRBV10-3 and TRBJ1-3; the match to TRBD1 covers 7 bases. Losses at the gene ends were 4 bases for V and 0 bases for J; bases not matched to a gene: 6. This CDR3 is 16 amino acids long. CDR1 is ENHRY and CDR2 is SYGVKD in the germline V gene. The CDR3 spells CAISGTGAISGNTIYF. The CDR3 nucleotides are TGTGCCATCAGTGGGACAGGAGCTATCTCTGGAAACACCATATATTTT.

The chain recombines TRBV6-5 with TRBJ2-5; 11 bases agree with TRBD2. Germline V gives CDR1 MNHEY, CDR2 SVGAGI. The CDR3 length is 13 residues. Trimming took 2 bases from V and 11 from J; bases not matched to a gene: 4. The CDR3 coding sequence is TGTGCCAGCAGTTACGCCCGGACTAGCGGGCAGTACTTC. It codes for CASSYARTSGQYF.

The chain combines TRBV9 with TRBJ2-5; TRBD2 matches at 9 bases. Trimming at V came to 0 bases and at J to 5 bases, leaving 11 bases not matched to a gene. CDR3 length equals 17 residues. Germline loops: CDR1 SGDLS, CDR2 YYNGEE. The CDR3 sequence is CASSVGPVSGGGETQYF. As DNA, the CDR3 is TGTGCCAGCAGCGTAGGTCCCGTTAGCGGGGGAGGTGAGACCCAGTACTTC.

This clone was seen once. The chain recombines TRBV7-2 with TRBJ1-3; TRBD1 agrees at 10 bases. The germline gives CDR1 SGHTA, CDR2 FQGNSA. The CDR3 is 17 residues long. The junction had 4 bases not matched to a gene; V was cut back by 0 bases and J by 2 bases. CDR3 in DNA: TGTGCCAGCAGCTTAGCTGCTGGGACAGGGGCTGGAAACACCATATATTTT. Encoded protein: CASSLAAGTGAGNTIYF.

This chain connects TRBV7-9 to TRBJ1-1; 8 bases map to TRBD1. The CDR3 contains 13 residues. CDR1 and CDR2 (germline): SEHNR, FQNEAQ (reference sequence). J gave up 8 bases and V 4 bases, and 6 bases lay outside the gene matches. CDR3 amino acids: CASSYGQGLEAFF. The CDR3, as DNA: TGTGCCAGCAGCTACGGACAGGGACTAGAAGCTTTCTTT.

The rearrangement uses TRBV18 and TRBJ2-3, with D possibly TRBD2 on 6 matching bases. Trimming removed 4 bases from V and 3 bases from J, with 11 bases in between. CDR1 is KGHSH and CDR2 is LQKENI in the germline V gene. There are 14 residues in the CDR3. This CDR3 is CASSLSGETDTQYF. The CDR3 nucleotides read TGTGCCAGCTCACTCTCGGGGGAGACAGATACGCAGTATTTT.

The rearrangement joins TRBV7-2 to TRBJ2-1, with D uncertain. The germline V and J ends were trimmed by 3 bases and 3 bases, with 12 bases remaining between them. The CDR3 has 15 residues. Germline values: CDR1 SGHTA, CDR2 FQGNSA. This chain's CDR3 is CASSLVGLVYNEQFF. In nucleotides, the CDR3 is TGTGCCAGCAGCTTGGTGGGTCTAGTCTACAATGAGCAGTTCTTC. The full variable domain, with the rest looked up from reference TRBV7-2 and TRBJ2-1, is GAGVSQSPSNKVTEKGKDVELRCDPISGHTALYWYRQSLGQGLEFLIYFQGNSAPDKSGLPSDRFSAERTGGSVSTLTIQRTQQEDSAVYLCASSLVGLVYNEQFFGPGTRLTVL.

The chain is built from TRBV7-3 and TRBJ2-5, with a possible D match to TRBD2 (6 bases). V lost 2 bases to trimming and J lost 1 base, with 8 bases between them. Looked up from germline, CDR1 is SGHTA and CDR2 is FQGTGA. This CDR3 has 14 residues. CDR3 DNA: TGTGCCAGCAGCTTACGGGGGACCCAAGAGACCCAGTACTTC. This gives the protein CASSLRGTQETQYF. Combining the CDR3 with reference TRBV7-3 and TRBJ2-5 gives the whole variable domain GAGVSQTPSNKVTEKGKYVELRCDPISGHTALYWYRQSLGQGPEFLIYFQGTGAADDSGLPNDRFFAVRPEGSVSTLKIQRTERGDSAVYLCASSLRGTQETQYFGPGTRLLVL.

This chain joins TRBV5-1 and TRBJ2-3, with TRBD2 identical over 7 bases. The length of the CDR3 is 13 residues. V trimming: 0 bases; J trimming: 7 bases; junction bases outside the gene matches: 2. Germline lookup yields CDR1 SGHRS and CDR2 YFSETQ. CDR3 nucleotide sequence: TGCGCCAGCAGCTTGGCCGGGGGGAATACGCAGTATTTT. This gives the protein CASSLAGGNTQYF.

The rearrangement joins TRBV19 to TRBJ1-2, with 7 nucleotides matching TRBD1. In germline, CDR1 is LNHDA, CDR2 SQIVND (reference sequence). Trimming removed 5 bases from V and 2 bases from J; junction bases left unmatched: 8. The CDR3 spans 15 residues. CDR3 residues: CASSRDRGSNYGYTF. CDR3 bases: TGTGCCAGTAGTCGGGACAGAGGGTCCAACTATGGCTACACCTTC.

This clone has a handful of counts. The CDR3 loop is CASSRLGGTDTQYF. CDR3 DNA: TGTGCCAGTAGTAGGCTAGGTGGCACAGATACGCAGTATTTT. This chain uses TRBV19 with TRBJ2-3; no definite D call. Trimming removed 4 bases at V and 1 base at J, with 9 bases between. This CDR3 spans 14 amino acids. CDR1 and CDR2 from the germline V gene are LNHDA and SQIVND (reference sequence).

The rearrangement uses TRBV27 and TRBJ2-1, with 12 bases identical to TRBD2. Germline-derived CDR1 and CDR2 are MNHEY and SMNVEV (reference sequence). This CDR3 is built from 16 residues. The V and J ends lost 5 bases and 5 bases, in that order; junction bases with no gene match: 7. CDR3 residues: CASSVPSGGANNEQFF. CDR3 coding DNA: TGTGCCAGCAGTGTACCTAGCGGGGGGGCAAACAATGAGCAGTTCTTC.

The chain joins TRBV7-2 to TRBJ2-7; TRBD1 aligns across 8 bases. After removal of 5 bases from V and 5 bases from J, the junction contained 8 bases not matched to a gene. The germline V gene encodes CDR1 SGHTA and CDR2 FQGNSA. The CDR3 runs to 14 residues. In DNA, the CDR3 is TGTGCCAGCAGCGCCCCGGACAGGGTCCACGAGCAGTACTTC. It yields the protein CASSAPDRVHEQYF.

V usage is TRBV27 and J usage is TRBJ2-7; TRBD1 matches at 9 bases. Germline V gene lookup returns CDR1 MNHEY and CDR2 SMNVEV (reference sequence). V dropped 4 bases and J dropped 5; count of bases not matched to a gene: 6. The CDR3 is made up of 14 amino acids. The CDR3 sequence is CASSSQGAVHEQYF. The CDR3 DNA reads as TGTGCCAGCAGTTCACAGGGGGCTGTCCACGAGCAGTACTTC.

The chain links TRBV25-1 to TRBJ1-2; a possible D gene is TRBD1 (5 bases). The CDR3 is made up of 17 amino acids. Trimming pared 6 bases from V and 8 bases from J, leaving 28 bases between. Germline V gives CDR1 MGHDK, CDR2 SYGVNS. This chain's CDR3 is CASRSSGIPASISGYTF. The CDR3 bases are TGTGCCAGCAGATCTTCAGGGATCCCCGCTTCTATCTCCGGCTACACCTTC.

The chain carries TRBV4-3 and TRBJ2-1, with D possibly TRBD2 on 6 matching bases. The CDR3 covers 16 residues. The germline V gene encodes CDR1 LGHNA and CDR2 YSLEER. The V and J ends lost 3 bases and 9 bases respectively, with 21 bases between them. The DNA of the CDR3 is TGCGCCAGCAGCCAGGGCGCCGGGACTGTCCCGGGTGAGCAGTTCTTC. Its protein product is CASSQGAGTVPGEQFF.

V is TRBV9 and J is TRBJ2-5; 13 bases are a match to TRBD2. The CDR3 covers 17 residues. With 3 bases clipped from V and 4 bases from J, the junction kept 9 bases outside the gene matches. Germline lookup yields CDR1 SGDLS and CDR2 YYNGEE. The chain's CDR3 is CASSGGLAGVPRETQYF. CDR3 DNA sequence: TGTGCCAGCAGCGGCGGACTAGCGGGGGTCCCCCGAGAGACCCAGTACTTC. The variable domain in full, completed from reference TRBV9 and TRBJ2-5, reads DSGVTQTPKHLITATGQRVTLRCSPRSGDLSVYWYQQSLDQGLQFLIQYYNGEERAKGNILERFSAQQFPDLHSELNLSSLELGDSALYFCASSGGLAGVPRETQYFGPGTRLLVL.

The V gene is TRBV5-1, the J gene TRBJ1-3, with D possibly TRBD1 on 5 matching bases. CDR1 SGHRS and CDR2 YFSETQ come from the germline V gene. V was pared by 1 base and J by 0 bases, with 8 bases between. The CDR3 sequence is 15 residues long. The CDR3 reads CASSLQGNSGNTIYF. The CDR3 DNA is TGCGCCAGCAGCTTGCAGGGTAACTCTGGAAACACCATATATTTT.

The V gene is TRBV4-3, the J gene TRBJ2-3; TRBD2 might be the D (5 bases). Germline lookup yields CDR1 LGHNA and CDR2 YSLEER. The CDR3 contains 15 residues. Trimming shortened V by 4 bases and J by 5 bases, and 16 bases separated the two germline ends. CDR3 region: CASSPDGEKGDTQYF. CDR3 in DNA: TGCGCCAGCAGCCCAGACGGGGAGAAGGGAGATACGCAGTATTTT.

The V and J genes are TRBV19 and TRBJ1-1, with TRBD1 matching 7 bases. CDR1 and CDR2 from the germline V gene are LNHDA and SQIVND (reference sequence). The CDR3 loop spans 13 amino acids. V gave up 7 bases and J gave up 11 bases; unmatched junction bases: 13. The CDR3 DNA follows: TGTGCCAGTAACCATGACAGGGTCGATGGGGCTTTCTTT. It yields the protein CASNHDRVDGAFF.